A selection of T cell receptor beta chains follows, all from one sample in a study of OX40 agonist ivuxolimab in advanced cancers. TCRdb keeps only in-frame clones here, not all; method: immunoSEQ multiplex PCR. The table has about 100,000 clones, 75% to 95% seen once. Sequencing was performed on CD4+ or CD8+ T cells sorted from blood, taken in a trial of the OX40 agonist ivuxolimab. The receptor source for this set is an adult with an advanced solid tumor such as melanoma, head and neck, liver or kidney cancer. CDR3s include the opening cysteine and the closing phenylalanine or tryptophan. The D gene is left open where the match is weak. Clone size is shown for a subset of rows, as once, few, many or a class of expanded clone.

d_call: .; j_call: TRBJ1-4; clone_size: .; v_call: TRBV18; cdr3_aa: CASSPVDGEKLFF; cdr3_nt: TGTGCCAGCTCACCCGTCGACGGTGAAAAACTGTTTTTT
d_call: .; j_call: TRBJ1-2; clone_size: .; v_call: TRBV2; cdr3_aa: CASSDSSVRYDSSKGYTF; cdr3_nt: TGTGCCAGCAGTGACTCATCCGTTAGATACGACAGCAGCAAGGGCTACACCTTC
d_call: .; j_call: TRBJ2-3; clone_size: .; v_call: TRBV6-5; cdr3_aa: CASSLPGGGGTQYF; cdr3_nt: TGTGCCAGCAGTCTACCGGGGGGAGGGGGTACGCAGTATTTT
d_call: .; j_call: TRBJ2-3; clone_size: .; v_call: TRBV11-3; cdr3_aa: CASSKTDTQYF; cdr3_nt: TGTGCCAGCAGCAAAACAGATACGCAGTATTTT
d_call: .; j_call: TRBJ1-5; clone_size: .; v_call: TRBV2; cdr3_aa: CASSEEVGDQPQHF; cdr3_nt: TGTGCCAGCAGTGAAGAAGTGGGGGATCAGCCCCAGCATTTT
d_call: TRBD2; j_call: TRBJ2-2; clone_size: .; v_call: TRBV7-6; cdr3_aa: CASSLEYGGAVGELFF; cdr3_nt: TGTGCCAGCAGCTTAGAGTACGGGGGGGCCGTCGGGGAGCTGTTTTTT
d_call: TRBD1; j_call: TRBJ2-7; clone_size: .; v_call: TRBV29-1; cdr3_aa: CSVVWTGSYEQYF; cdr3_nt: TGCAGCGTTGTCTGGACAGGCTCCTACGAGCAGTACTTC
d_call: .; j_call: TRBJ1-6; clone_size: .; v_call: TRBV4-2; cdr3_aa: CASSQEGGYPNSPLHF; cdr3_nt: TGTGCCAGCAGCCAAGAAGGCGGGTATCCTAATTCACCCCTCCACTTT
d_call: .; j_call: TRBJ2-7; clone_size: .; v_call: TRBV10-3; cdr3_aa: CAIEGQGTYEQYF; cdr3_nt: TGTGCCATCGAGGGGCAGGGAACCTACGAGCAGTACTTC
d_call: .; j_call: TRBJ1-1; clone_size: .; v_call: TRBV18; cdr3_aa: CASSRGEDTEAFF; cdr3_nt: TGTGCCAGCTCACGTGGGGAGGACACTGAAGCTTTCTTT
d_call: .; j_call: TRBJ1-1; clone_size: .; v_call: TRBV6-1; cdr3_aa: CASSETMNTEAFF; cdr3_nt: TGTGCCAGCAGTGAAACCATGAACACTGAAGCTTTCTTT
d_call: .; j_call: TRBJ2-7; clone_size: .; v_call: TRBV9; cdr3_aa: CASSPGSLPATGQYF; cdr3_nt: TGTGCCAGCAGCCCAGGGTCATTACCTGCAACTGGGCAGTACTTC
d_call: TRBD1; j_call: TRBJ2-7; clone_size: .; v_call: TRBV5-4; cdr3_aa: CASSAGQGRVEQYF; cdr3_nt: TGTGCCAGCAGCGCAGGACAGGGGCGGGTCGAGCAGTACTTC
d_call: TRBD1; j_call: TRBJ2-3; clone_size: .; v_call: TRBV5-4; cdr3_aa: CASSLQGAQKDTQYF; cdr3_nt: TGTGCCAGCAGCTTGCAGGGGGCGCAGAAGGATACGCAGTATTTT
d_call: .; j_call: TRBJ2-1; clone_size: few; v_call: TRBV2; cdr3_aa: CASGGALTVNEQFF; cdr3_nt: TGTGCCAGCGGGGGGGCCTTGACGGTCAATGAGCAGTTCTTC
d_call: TRBD1; j_call: TRBJ2-7; clone_size: .; v_call: TRBV29-1; cdr3_aa: CSVEGQGPYSYEQYF; cdr3_nt: TGCAGCGTTGAGGGACAGGGGCCTTACTCCTACGAGCAGTACTTC
d_call: TRBD2; j_call: TRBJ2-7; clone_size: once; v_call: TRBV6-5; cdr3_aa: CASSFGLAGVEQYF; cdr3_nt: TGTGCCAGCAGTTTCGGACTAGCGGGAGTCGAGCAGTACTTC
d_call: .; j_call: TRBJ1-1; clone_size: once; v_call: TRBV6-6; cdr3_aa: CASSYAGNTEAFF; cdr3_nt: TGTGCCAGCAGTTACGCCGGGAACACTGAAGCTTTCTTT
d_call: .; j_call: TRBJ2-5; clone_size: .; v_call: TRBV2; cdr3_aa: CASRDSPNQETQYF; cdr3_nt: TGTGCCAGCAGGGACTCCCCGAACCAAGAGACCCAGTACTTC
d_call: .; j_call: TRBJ1-1; clone_size: .; v_call: TRBV7-1; cdr3_aa: CASSLEVSQMTEAFF; cdr3_nt: TGTGCCAGCAGCTTAGAAGTATCTCAGATGACTGAAGCTTTCTTT
d_call: .; j_call: TRBJ2-1; clone_size: .; v_call: TRBV7-2; cdr3_aa: CASSLSAGTYNEQFF; cdr3_nt: TGTGCCAGCAGCTTGTCTGCGGGAACCTACAATGAGCAGTTCTTC
d_call: .; j_call: TRBJ2-1; clone_size: .; v_call: TRBV25-1; cdr3_aa: CASSEYKRHNEQFF; cdr3_nt: TGTGCCAGCAGTGAATATAAGAGGCACAATGAGCAGTTCTTC
d_call: .; j_call: TRBJ2-1; clone_size: .; v_call: TRBV30; cdr3_aa: CAWSGRGAPGYNEQFF; cdr3_nt: TGTGCCTGGAGTGGACGGGGGGCGCCTGGTTACAATGAGCAGTTCTTC
d_call: .; j_call: TRBJ1-1; clone_size: once; v_call: TRBV6-5; cdr3_aa: CASLEGGLGDTEAFF; cdr3_nt: TGTGCCAGCTTAGAGGGCGGGCTAGGGGACACTGAAGCTTTCTTT
d_call: .; j_call: TRBJ2-3; clone_size: .; v_call: TRBV10-3; cdr3_aa: CAISVESSTDTQYF; cdr3_nt: TGTGCCATCAGTGTGGAGTCTAGCACAGATACGCAGTATTTT
d_call: .; j_call: TRBJ2-7; clone_size: .; v_call: TRBV13; cdr3_aa: CASSLDRHGCF; cdr3_nt: TGTGCCAGCAGCTTAGACCGGCACGGATGCTTC
d_call: TRBD2; j_call: TRBJ2-3; clone_size: .; v_call: TRBV5-4; cdr3_aa: CASSLGGRVSTDTQYF; cdr3_nt: TGTGCCAGCAGCTTAGGCGGGAGGGTCAGCACAGATACGCAGTATTTT
d_call: .; j_call: TRBJ1-2; clone_size: .; v_call: TRBV6-6; cdr3_aa: CASSQQTAYGYTF; cdr3_nt: TGTGCCAGCAGCCAACAGACGGCGTATGGCTACACCTTC
d_call: .; j_call: TRBJ2-7; clone_size: once; v_call: TRBV6-5; cdr3_aa: CASRDRRHEQYF; cdr3_nt: TGTGCCAGCAGAGACAGGAGGCACGAGCAGTACTTC
d_call: TRBD2; j_call: TRBJ2-2; clone_size: .; v_call: TRBV4-1; cdr3_aa: CASSQERLSGTNTGELFF; cdr3_nt: TGCGCCAGCAGCCAAGAACGGCTGAGCGGGACGAACACCGGGGAGCTGTTTTTT
d_call: .; j_call: TRBJ1-5; clone_size: .; v_call: TRBV27; cdr3_aa: CASSLSAVRQPQHF; cdr3_nt: TGTGCCAGCAGCTTATCGGCGGTTCGTCAGCCCCAGCATTTT